The clone carrying this TCR beta chain was recorded once. This record belongs to a study of T cells in Graves' hyperthyroidism and ophthalmopathy. Study overall: Blood was drawn when the patient was first diagnosed and still untreated.

The diagnoses drew upon clinical symptoms, serum thyroxine and TRAb, thyroid ultrasound and orbital computed tomography. The V gene lost 6 bases and the J gene lost 6 bases, with 18 bases spanning the gap. The germline CDR1 and CDR2 sequences are MGHDK and SYGVNS. There are 14 residues in the CDR3. RNA transcripts yielded amplified TCR beta CDR3 regions. When the TCR CDR3 underwent first-round RT-PCR, the HTBI primer set was used. TCRdb called the multiplex PCR reads again in MiXCR, with one record for every CDR3 protein. The sample includes around 720,000 distinct CDR3 sequences, just over 35% of them seen just once.

The sequence came from a woman aged 35 to 49 with Graves' hyperthyroidism. The gene calls are TRBV25-1 and TRBJ2-7; D tentatively reads TRBD1 or TRBD2 (6 bases each). The sequencing input was blood. This CDR3 is CASRPRGLVREQYF. CDR3 DNA sequence: TGTGCCAGCAGACCCCGGGGGCTGGTTCGCGAGCAGTACTTC.